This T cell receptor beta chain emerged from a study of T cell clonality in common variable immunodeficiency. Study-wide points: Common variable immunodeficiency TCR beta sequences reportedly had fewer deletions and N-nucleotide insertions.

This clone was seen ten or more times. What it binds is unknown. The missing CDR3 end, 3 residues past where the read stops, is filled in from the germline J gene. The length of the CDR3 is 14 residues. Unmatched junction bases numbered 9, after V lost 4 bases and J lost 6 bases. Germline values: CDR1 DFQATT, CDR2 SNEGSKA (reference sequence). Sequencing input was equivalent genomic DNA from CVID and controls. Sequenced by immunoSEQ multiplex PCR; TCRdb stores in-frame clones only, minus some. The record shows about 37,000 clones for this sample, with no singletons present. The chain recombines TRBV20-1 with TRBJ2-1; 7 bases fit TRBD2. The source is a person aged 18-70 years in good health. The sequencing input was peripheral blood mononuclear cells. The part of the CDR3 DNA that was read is TGCAGTGCTAAATGGGCGGGAGTGCGCAATGAG. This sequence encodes CSAKWAGVRNE. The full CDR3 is CSAKWAGVRNEQFF.